Below are 4 T cell receptor beta chains sequenced from a single sample in a study of CD8+ T cells in alopecia areata. cDNA prepared by RNA extraction and subsequent reverse transcription served as the template for sequencing. Only in-frame clones appear in the TCRdb table, and some are missing; sequencing was by immunoSEQ multiplex PCR. The sample yields 170,000 or so clones, almost 65% seen once. The sample here was CD4+ T cells sorted from blood, taken at week 0. These receptor sequences come from a human donor with alopecia areata.

The V and J genes are TRBV2 and TRBJ2-3, with D unclear. CDR3 length: 12 residues. Per the germline V gene, CDR1 is SNHLY and CDR2 is FYNNEI. Trimming shortened V by 8 bases and J by 5 bases, and 11 bases separated the two germline ends. The CDR3 reads CASGPSGDTQYF. Here the CDR3 DNA reads TGTGCCAGCGGCCCCTCAGGAGATACGCAGTATTTT.

In nucleotides, the CDR3 is TGTGCCTGGACAGGCCGAACTGAAGCTTTCTTT. Protein product: CAWTGRTEAFF. V usage is TRBV30 and J usage is TRBJ1-1; D uncertain. Per germline, CDR1 GTSNPN and CDR2 SVGIG (reference sequence). V lost 4 bases to trimming and J lost 5 bases, with 8 bases between them. The CDR3 sequence is 11 residues long.

The V and J genes are TRBV4-1 and TRBJ1-1; D is unclear. The germline V gene has CDR1 MGHRA and CDR2 YSYEKL. CDR3 length equals 17 residues. The germline V and J ends were trimmed by 0 bases and 0 bases, with 14 bases remaining between them. CDR3 region: CASSQDGRAPLNTEAFF. The CDR3 DNA sequence: TGCGCCAGCAGCCAAGATGGCCGGGCCCCTTTGAACACTGAAGCTTTCTTT.

The chain combines TRBV30 with TRBJ2-1; 7 bases line up with TRBD1. The J segment lost 4 bases and the V segment lost 2 bases, leaving 5 bases of the junction unmatched. The CDR3 consists of 14 residues. The germline CDR1 and CDR2 sequences are GTSNPN and SVGIG (reference sequence). The CDR3 loop is CAWSKGQRYNEQFF. As DNA, the CDR3 is TGTGCCTGGAGTAAGGGACAGAGGTACAATGAGCAGTTCTTC.